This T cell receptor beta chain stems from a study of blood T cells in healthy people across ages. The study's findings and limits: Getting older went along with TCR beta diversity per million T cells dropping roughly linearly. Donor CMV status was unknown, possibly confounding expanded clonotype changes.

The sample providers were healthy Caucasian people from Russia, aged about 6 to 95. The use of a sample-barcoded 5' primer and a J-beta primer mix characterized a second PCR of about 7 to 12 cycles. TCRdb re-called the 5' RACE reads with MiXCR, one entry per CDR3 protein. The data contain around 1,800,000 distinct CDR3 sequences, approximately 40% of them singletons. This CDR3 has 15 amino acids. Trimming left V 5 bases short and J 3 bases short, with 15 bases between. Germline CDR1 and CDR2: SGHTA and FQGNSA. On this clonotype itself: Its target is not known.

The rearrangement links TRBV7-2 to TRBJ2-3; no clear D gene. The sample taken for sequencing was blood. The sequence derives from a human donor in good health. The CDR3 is CASSPPPVGTDTQYF. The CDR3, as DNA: TGTGCCAGCAGCCCCCCCCCGGTCGGTACAGATACGCAGTATTTT. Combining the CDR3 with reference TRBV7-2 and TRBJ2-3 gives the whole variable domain GAGVSQSPSNKVTEKGKDVELRCDPISGHTALYWYRQSLGQGLEFLIYFQGNSAPDKSGLPSDRFSAERTGGSVSTLTIQRTQQEDSAVYLCASSPPPVGTDTQYFGPGTRLTVL.